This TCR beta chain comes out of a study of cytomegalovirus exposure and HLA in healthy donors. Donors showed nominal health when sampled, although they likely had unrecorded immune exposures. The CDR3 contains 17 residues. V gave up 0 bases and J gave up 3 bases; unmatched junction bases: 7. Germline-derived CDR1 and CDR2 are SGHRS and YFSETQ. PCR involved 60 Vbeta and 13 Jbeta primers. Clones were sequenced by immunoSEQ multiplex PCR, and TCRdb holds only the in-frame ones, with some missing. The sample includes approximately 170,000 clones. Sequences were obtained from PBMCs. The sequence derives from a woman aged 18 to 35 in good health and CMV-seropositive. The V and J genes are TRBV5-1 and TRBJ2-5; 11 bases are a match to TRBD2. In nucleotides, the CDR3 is TGCGCCAGCAGCTTGGCCGTTAGCGGGAGGGCCGAAGAGACCCAGTACTTC. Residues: CASSLAVSGRAEETQYF. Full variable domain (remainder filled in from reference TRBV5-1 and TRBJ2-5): KAGVTQTPRYLIKTRGQQVTLSCSPISGHRSVSWYQQTPGQGLQFLFEYFSETQRNKGNFPGRFSGRQFSNSRSEMNVSTLELGDSALYLCASSLAVSGRAEETQYFGPGTRLLVL.